This TCR beta chain comes out of a study of blood T cell repertoires in COVID-19 (dated by TCRdb to the early 2020s). With regard to the full study: Collaborator samples came from the United States, Italy and Spain and covered acute and convalescent phases of COVID-19. The prospective study material was composed of cDNA or gDNA derived from T cells, B-cell-depleted T cells, or PBMCs. Deeply sampled blood TCRbeta repertoires from subjects exposed to, actively infected with, or recovered from COVID-19 were included in the dataset. A freely available public database, intended as a resource for researchers studying the immune response to SARS-CoV-2, is where the repertoires were released. The samples were drawn from two sources: the first 160 participants of the ongoing ImmuneRACE study, and 950 to 1,500 subjects contributed by 6 global collaborators. Sample metadata almost always included a de-identified subject ID, COVID-19 status, age in years and sex. HLA class I and class II types, where available, came from metadata supplied by the sample provider rather than from assay-based typing. Broad study findings and their caveats: The amount of clinical and demographic metadata varied by source and participant and was provided uncurated.

Sequences LGHDT (CDR1) and YNNKEL (CDR2) are obtained from the germline V gene (reference sequence). The CDR3 spans 17 residues, from the cysteine through the phenylalanine. The retained sequence is limited to the CDR3, 51 bases, with the frame set at the first base. At the junction V is shortened by 4 bases and J by 1 base; bases outside the gene matches: 6. On this clone itself: Its antigen has not been determined. One base away there is no much larger clone; base qualities are not given.

At one collaborating source in Seattle, patients were enrolled during active infection and were followed longitudinally through the course of disease. Each collaborating institution followed its own protocols to collect whole blood in K2EDTA tubes. For TCRbeta analysis, collaborators shipped samples in one of three forms: frozen whole blood, isolated PBMCs, or DNA extracted from either of those sample types. TCRbeta CDR3 regions were amplified from genomic DNA using the immunoSEQ Assay, a bias-controlled multiplex PCR. The paper's processing steps were these. Within the assay, amplification of reference gene primers was used to estimate how many nucleated cells each sample contained. Sequence reads were collapsed and filtered to measure the absolute abundance of every unique TCRbeta CDR3 rearrangement. For each sample, productive Simpson clonality was calculated as the square root of Simpson's diversity index over productive rearrangements. The immuneACCESS repertoire file appears here via TCRdb, limited to in-frame rearrangements. These files lack a portion of the clones; in checked studies, under half of the deficit traces to unresolved V genes, and the cause of the others is not known. The V and J calls and clone size come from that table; D and trimming were worked out from the DNA. This sample comprises more than 200,000 clones, around 87% of them detected only once. The leading ten clones occupy approximately 5.3% of the sample.

The chain couples TRBV3-1 (or the pseudogene TRBV3-2) to TRBJ2-3; 12 of the junction bases match TRBD2. The TCR sequence derives from a woman between 55 and 75 years old with COVID-19, enrolled during active disease. Sequenced material: peripheral blood. CDR3 reads: CASSPRSSGRGTDTQYF. The nucleotide sequence reads as follows: TGTGCCAGCAGCCCCCGCTCTAGCGGGAGGGGCACAGATACGCAGTATTTT.